Here is one T cell receptor (beta chain) with its context. The CDR3 runs to 14 residues. V was shortened by 6 bases and J by 5 bases, with 14 bases between the two germline ends. Per germline, CDR1 MNHNY and CDR2 SVGAGI (reference sequence). This sample was included in a study of blood T cell repertoires in COVID-19. Measured with immunoSEQ multiplex PCR; TCRdb has only the in-frame clones, and not every one. The table includes about 90,000 clones, approximately 80% detected once. J is TRBJ1-5 and V is TRBV6-6, with a tentative D call TRBD1 (6 bases). Specimen: peripheral blood. The receptor was derived from a human donor in a cohort sampled during active COVID-19. The chain's CDR3 is CASSLTQGYQPQHF. The DNA for the CDR3 is TGTGCCAGCAGCCTAACTCAGGGGTATCAGCCCCAGCATTTT.